This TCR beta chain was observed in a study of cytomegalovirus exposure and HLA in healthy donors. Study results and caveats: Accurate prediction of HLA-A and HLA-B alleles (for most subjects) was reportedly achieved from TCR beta sequences.

Concerning this clone itself: Antigen unknown.

The CDR3 spans 15 residues. CDR1 and CDR2 from the germline V gene are MNHEY and SMNVEV (reference sequence). V was shortened by 4 bases and J by 2 bases, with 11 bases between the two germline ends. The PCR employed 60 Vbeta primers together with 13 Jbeta primers. The protocol was immunoSEQ multiplex PCR, while the TCRdb copy is restricted to in-frame clones and leaves out a portion. The sample includes about 150,000 clones, roughly 70% of them seen just once. The TCR was taken from a man younger than 40 in good health and CMV-seronegative. The chain has TRBV27 and TRBJ2-2; unclear D gene. Sample: PBMCs. The CDR3 region is CASSWSSLNTGELFF. Here the CDR3 DNA reads TGTGCCAGCAGTTGGAGTAGTCTCAACACCGGGGAGCTGTTTTTT.